This T cell receptor beta chain comes out of a study of preoperative IRX-2 immunotherapy in early breast cancer. Treatment reported: preoperative locoregional IRX-2 cytokine immunotherapy. Patients received preoperative, locoregional IRX-2 cytokine immunotherapy in a phase Ib study. By share of the sample, this clone is medium-sized. Data came from immunoSEQ multiplex PCR; TCRdb stores just in-frame clones and leaves some out. The sample lists roughly 5,100 clones, roughly 66% seen once, with 8% to 13% in the top ten. This CDR3 is built from 18 residues. Trimming stripped 5 bases from V and 0 bases from J, with 21 bases between. Germline values: CDR1 SGHNT, CDR2 YENEEA.

The chain uses TRBV11-3 and TRBJ2-3; weak D call: TRBD2 (5 bases). The sample here was tumor tissue, taken before IRX-2 immunotherapy. The sequence was collected from a human donor with breast cancer. As DNA, the CDR3 is TGTGCCAGCAGCCTCCAAGGAGGAACAGACACTAGCACAGATACGCAGTATTTT. Amino acids: CASSLQGGTDTSTDTQYF.